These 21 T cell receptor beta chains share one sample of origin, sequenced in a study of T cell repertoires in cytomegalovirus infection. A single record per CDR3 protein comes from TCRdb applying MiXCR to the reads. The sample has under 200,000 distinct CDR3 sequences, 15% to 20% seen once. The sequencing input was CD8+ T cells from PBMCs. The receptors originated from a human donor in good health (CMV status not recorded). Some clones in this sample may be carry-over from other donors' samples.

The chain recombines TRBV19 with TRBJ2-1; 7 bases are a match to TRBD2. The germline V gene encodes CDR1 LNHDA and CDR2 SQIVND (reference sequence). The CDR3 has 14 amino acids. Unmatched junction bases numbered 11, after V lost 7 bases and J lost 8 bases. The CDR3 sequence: CASNEGGPADEQFF. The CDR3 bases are TGTGCCAGTAATGAGGGAGGGCCCGCCGATGAGCAGTTCTTC.

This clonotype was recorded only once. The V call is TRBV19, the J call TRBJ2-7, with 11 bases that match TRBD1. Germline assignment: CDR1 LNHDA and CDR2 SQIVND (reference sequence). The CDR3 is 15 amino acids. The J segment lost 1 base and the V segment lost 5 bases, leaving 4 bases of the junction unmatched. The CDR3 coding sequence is TGTGCCAGTAGTTTCGGACAGGGGGCATCCTACGAGCAGTACTTC. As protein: CASSFGQGASYEQYF.

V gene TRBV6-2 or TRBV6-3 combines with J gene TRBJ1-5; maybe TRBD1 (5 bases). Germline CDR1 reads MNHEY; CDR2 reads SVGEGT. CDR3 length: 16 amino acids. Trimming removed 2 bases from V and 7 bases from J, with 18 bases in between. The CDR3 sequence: CASSYGDRELRQPQHF. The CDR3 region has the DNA TGTGCCAGCAGTTACGGCGACAGAGAACTGAGGCAGCCCCAGCATTTT.

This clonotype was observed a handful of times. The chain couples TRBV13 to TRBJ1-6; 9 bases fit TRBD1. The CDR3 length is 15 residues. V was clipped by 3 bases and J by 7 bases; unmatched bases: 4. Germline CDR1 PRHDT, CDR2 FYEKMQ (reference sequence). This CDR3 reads CASSFSGQGNSPLHF. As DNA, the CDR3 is TGTGCCAGCAGCTTCTCAGGACAGGGGAATTCACCCCTCCACTTT.

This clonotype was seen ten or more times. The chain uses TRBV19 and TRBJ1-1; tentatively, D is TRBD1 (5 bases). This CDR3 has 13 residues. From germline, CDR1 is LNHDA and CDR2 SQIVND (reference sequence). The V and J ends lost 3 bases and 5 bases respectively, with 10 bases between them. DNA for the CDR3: TGTGCCAGTAGTATTCAGGAGGGGACTGAAGCTTTCTTT. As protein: CASSIQEGTEAFF. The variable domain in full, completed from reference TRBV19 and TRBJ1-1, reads DGGITQSPKYLFRKEGQNVTLSCEQNLNHDAMYWYRQDPGQGLRLIYYSQIVNDFQKGDIAEGYSVSREKKESFPLTVTSAQKNPTAFYLCASSIQEGTEAFFGQGTRLTVV.

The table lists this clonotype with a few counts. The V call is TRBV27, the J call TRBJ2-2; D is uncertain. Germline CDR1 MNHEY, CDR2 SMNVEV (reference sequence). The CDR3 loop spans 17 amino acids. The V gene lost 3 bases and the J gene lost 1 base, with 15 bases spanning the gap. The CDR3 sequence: CASSLSPVPGNTGELFF. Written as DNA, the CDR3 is TGTGCCAGCAGTTTGAGTCCCGTCCCAGGGAACACCGGGGAGCTGTTTTTT.

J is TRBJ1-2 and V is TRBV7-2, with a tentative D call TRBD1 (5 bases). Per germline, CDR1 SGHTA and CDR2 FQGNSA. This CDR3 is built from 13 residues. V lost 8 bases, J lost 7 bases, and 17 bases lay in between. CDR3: CASSQGAALGYTF. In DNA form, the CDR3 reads TGTGCCAGCTCTCAAGGGGCGGCGCTTGGCTACACCTTC.

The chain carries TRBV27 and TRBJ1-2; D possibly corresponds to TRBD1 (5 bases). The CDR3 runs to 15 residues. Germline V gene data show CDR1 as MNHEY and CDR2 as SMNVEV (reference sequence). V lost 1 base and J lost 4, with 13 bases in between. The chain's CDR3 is CASSLYGGKGYGYTF. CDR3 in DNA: TGTGCCAGCAGTTTATACGGGGGTAAGGGCTATGGCTACACCTTC.

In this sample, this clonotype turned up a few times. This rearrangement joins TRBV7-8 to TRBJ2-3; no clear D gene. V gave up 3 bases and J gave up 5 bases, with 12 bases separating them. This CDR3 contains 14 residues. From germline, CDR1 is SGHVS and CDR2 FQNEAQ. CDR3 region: CASSFIEVGDTQYF. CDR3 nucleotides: TGTGCCAGCAGCTTTATTGAGGTGGGAGATACGCAGTATTTT.

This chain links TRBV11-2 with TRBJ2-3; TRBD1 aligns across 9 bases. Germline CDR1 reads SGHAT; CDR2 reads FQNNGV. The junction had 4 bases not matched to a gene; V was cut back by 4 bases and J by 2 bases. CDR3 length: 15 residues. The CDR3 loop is CASSYRDRATDTQYF. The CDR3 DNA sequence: TGTGCCAGCAGCTACCGGGACAGGGCCACAGATACGCAGTATTTT.

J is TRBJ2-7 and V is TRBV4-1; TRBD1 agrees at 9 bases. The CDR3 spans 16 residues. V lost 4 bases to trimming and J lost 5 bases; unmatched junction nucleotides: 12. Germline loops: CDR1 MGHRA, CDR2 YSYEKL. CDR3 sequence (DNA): TGCGCCAGCAGCCCCCGCGTGTTGGGACAGGGAGACGAGCAGTACTTC. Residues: CASSPRVLGQGDEQYF.

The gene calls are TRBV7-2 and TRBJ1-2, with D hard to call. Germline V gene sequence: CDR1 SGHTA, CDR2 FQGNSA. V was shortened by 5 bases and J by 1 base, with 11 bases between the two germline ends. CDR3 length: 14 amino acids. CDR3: CASSPGGFNYGYTF. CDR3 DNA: TGTGCCAGCAGCCCCGGCGGATTTAACTATGGCTACACCTTC.

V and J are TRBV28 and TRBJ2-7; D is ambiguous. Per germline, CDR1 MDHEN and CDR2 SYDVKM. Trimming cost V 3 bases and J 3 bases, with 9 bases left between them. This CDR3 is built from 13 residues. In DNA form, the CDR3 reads TGTGCCAGCAGTTTTATCAGGAACTACGAGCAGTACTTC. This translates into CASSFIRNYEQYF.

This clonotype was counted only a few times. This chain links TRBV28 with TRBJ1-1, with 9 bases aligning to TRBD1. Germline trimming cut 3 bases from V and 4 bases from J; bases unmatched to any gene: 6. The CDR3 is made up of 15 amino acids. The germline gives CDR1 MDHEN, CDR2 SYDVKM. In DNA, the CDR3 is TGTGCCAGCAGTTTGTACAGGGGGCTGAGCACTGAAGCTTTCTTT. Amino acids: CASSLYRGLSTEAFF.

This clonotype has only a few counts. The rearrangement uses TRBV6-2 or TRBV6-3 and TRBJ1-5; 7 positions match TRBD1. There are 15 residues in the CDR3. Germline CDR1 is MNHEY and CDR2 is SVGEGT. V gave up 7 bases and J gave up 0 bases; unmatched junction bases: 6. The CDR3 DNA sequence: TGTGCCAGCACCGACGGGACAGTTAGCAATCAGCCCCAGCATTTT. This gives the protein CASTDGTVSNQPQHF.

The CDR3 protein is CASSLSPRSPLPTGELFF. In DNA form, the CDR3 reads TGTGCCAGCAGTTTATCCCCACGTTCGCCATTACCCACCGGGGAGCTGTTTTTT. This chain uses TRBV28 with TRBJ2-2; unclear D gene. Looked up from germline, CDR1 is MDHEN and CDR2 is SYDVKM. This CDR3 has 18 residues. The ends were cut back, 1 base at V and 4 bases at J, with 19 bases in the middle.

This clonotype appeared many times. This CDR3 is CSAYTGKLEQFF. In DNA form, the CDR3 reads TGCAGTGCTTATACTGGTAAACTTGAGCAGTTCTTC. The chain is built from TRBV20-1 and TRBJ2-1; D remains unclear. Germline CDR1 reads DFQATT; CDR2 reads SNEGSKA (reference sequence). This CDR3 is built from 12 residues. V was cut by 5 bases and J by 9 bases, with 14 bases left in between.

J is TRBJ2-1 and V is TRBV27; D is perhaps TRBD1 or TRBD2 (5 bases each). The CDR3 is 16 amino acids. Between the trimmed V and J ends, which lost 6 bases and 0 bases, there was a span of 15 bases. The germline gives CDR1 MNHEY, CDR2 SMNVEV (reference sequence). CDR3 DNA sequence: TGTGCCAGCAGGTCCCATACAGGAGGCTCCTACAATGAGCAGTTCTTC. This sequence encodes CASRSHTGGSYNEQFF.

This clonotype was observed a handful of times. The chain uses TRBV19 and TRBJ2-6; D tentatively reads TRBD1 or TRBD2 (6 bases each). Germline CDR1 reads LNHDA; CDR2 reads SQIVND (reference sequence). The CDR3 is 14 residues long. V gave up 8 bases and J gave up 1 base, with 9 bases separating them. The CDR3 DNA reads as TGTGCCAGTGGGGGGCGTTCTGGGGCCAACGTCCTGACTTTC. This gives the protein CASGGRSGANVLTF.

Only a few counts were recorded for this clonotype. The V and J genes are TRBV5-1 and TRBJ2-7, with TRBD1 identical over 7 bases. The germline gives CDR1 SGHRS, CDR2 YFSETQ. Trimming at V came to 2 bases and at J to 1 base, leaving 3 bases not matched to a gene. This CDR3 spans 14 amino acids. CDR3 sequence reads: CASSFGQVSYEQYF. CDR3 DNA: TGCGCCAGCAGCTTCGGACAGGTTTCCTACGAGCAGTACTTC.

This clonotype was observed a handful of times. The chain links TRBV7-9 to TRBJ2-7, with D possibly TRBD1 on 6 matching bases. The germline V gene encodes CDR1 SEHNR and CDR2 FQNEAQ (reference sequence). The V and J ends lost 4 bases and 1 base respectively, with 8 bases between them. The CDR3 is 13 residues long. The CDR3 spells CASSWTASYEQYF. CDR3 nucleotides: TGTGCCAGCAGCTGGACAGCATCCTACGAGCAGTACTTC.